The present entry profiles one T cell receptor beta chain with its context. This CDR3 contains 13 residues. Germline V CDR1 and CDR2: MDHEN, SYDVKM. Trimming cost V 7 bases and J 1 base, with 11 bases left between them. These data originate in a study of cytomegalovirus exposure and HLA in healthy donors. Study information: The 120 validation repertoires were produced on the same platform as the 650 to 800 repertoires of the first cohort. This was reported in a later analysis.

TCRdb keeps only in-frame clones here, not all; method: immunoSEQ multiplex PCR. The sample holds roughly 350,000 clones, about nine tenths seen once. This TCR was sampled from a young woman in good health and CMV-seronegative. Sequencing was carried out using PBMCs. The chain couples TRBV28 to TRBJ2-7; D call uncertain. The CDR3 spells CASTVPRSYEQYF. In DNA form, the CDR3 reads TGTGCCAGCACCGTCCCCCGGTCCTACGAGCAGTACTTC.